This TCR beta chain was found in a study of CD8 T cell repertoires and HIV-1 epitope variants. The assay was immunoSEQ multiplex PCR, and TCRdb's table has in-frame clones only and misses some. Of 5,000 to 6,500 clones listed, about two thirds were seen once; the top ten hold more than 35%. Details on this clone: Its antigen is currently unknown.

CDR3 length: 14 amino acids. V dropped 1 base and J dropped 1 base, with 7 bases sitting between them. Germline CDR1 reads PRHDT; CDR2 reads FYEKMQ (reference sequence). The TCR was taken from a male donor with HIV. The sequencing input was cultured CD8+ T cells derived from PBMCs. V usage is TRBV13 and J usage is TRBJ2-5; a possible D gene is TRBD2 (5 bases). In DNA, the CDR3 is TGTGCCAGCAGCTTAGAGGCGGGCCAAGAGACCCAGTACTTC. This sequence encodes CASSLEAGQETQYF. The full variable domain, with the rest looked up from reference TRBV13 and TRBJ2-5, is AAGVIQSPRHLIKEKRETATLKCYPIPRHDTVYWYQQGPGQDPQFLISFYEKMQSDKGSIPDRFSAQQFSDYHSELNMSSLELGDSALYFCASSLEAGQETQYFGPGTRLLVL.